The rows below give T cell receptor beta chains drawn from one sample of a study of early T cells in non-severe SARS-CoV-2 infection. TCRdb independently ran MiXCR on the 5' RACE reads; one entry per CDR3 protein. The sample carries 87,000 or so distinct CDR3 sequences, 14% recorded once. What was sequenced was whole blood. The receptors come from an adult who was a healthcare worker with PCR-confirmed SARS-CoV-2 infection or an uninfected control (not recorded which). Each CDR3 is given without its conserved first and last residue.

j_call,v_call,cdr3_aa
TRBJ2-7,TRBV5-1,ASSLFDEEQY
TRBJ2-7,TRBV7-6,ASSLAGSAEQY
TRBJ2-3,TRBV27,ASSISNLAGWADTQY
TRBJ1-2,TRBV19,ASSSHRVLAANYGYT
TRBJ1-1,TRBV29-1,SVQGARRLNTEAF
TRBJ1-2,TRBV20-1,SAQKTGLSISGYT
TRBJ2-3,TRBV6-1,ASRPTGTGRISTDTQY
TRBJ2-1,TRBV14,ASSPTPAGAKYNEQF
TRBJ2-5,TRBV3-1,ASSRDPRVGETQY
TRBJ2-4,TRBV6-1,ASRTGTSENIQY
TRBJ2-7,TRBV28,ASNMGLYEQY
TRBJ2-1,TRBV6-5,ASSYIPYNEQF
TRBJ2-5,TRBV9,ASSETGGETQY
TRBJ2-7,TRBV15,ATSRRQGSYEQY
TRBJ2-5,TRBV7-7,ASSPTSGGHQETQY